The 25 T cell receptor beta chains presented below share a single source sample, sequenced in a study of blood T cells in healthy people across ages. For the second PCR, which ran for 7 to 11 cycles, a sample-barcoded 5' primer and a J-beta primer mix were used. TCRdb re-called the 5' RACE reads with MiXCR, one entry per CDR3 protein. The sample has around 1,900,000 distinct CDR3 sequences, around 42% seen once. The sequenced material came from blood. The receptor set was obtained from a human donor in good health.

This clonotype was seen once. The V gene is TRBV2, the J gene TRBJ1-4, with TRBD1 matching 10 bases. V was clipped by 6 bases and J by 7 bases; unmatched bases: 8. CDR1 is SNHLY, CDR2 FYNNEI, per germline. The CDR3 loop spans 15 amino acids. The CDR3 region is CASRATTGGFEKLFF. CDR3 DNA sequence: TGTGCCAGCAGAGCTACGACAGGGGGCTTTGAAAAACTGTTTTTT.

This clonotype was seen many times. This rearrangement joins TRBV6-6 to TRBJ1-5, with D unresolved. V was pared by 2 bases and J by 1 base, with 6 bases between. Germline V CDR1 and CDR2: MNHNY, SVGAGI (reference sequence). This CDR3 region has 14 residues. In nucleotides, the CDR3 is TGTGCCAGCAGTTACGGAGGGAGCAATCAGCCCCAGCATTTT. It translates to CASSYGGSNQPQHF.

This clonotype was found a few times. This chain joins TRBV4-2 and TRBJ2-4, with D possibly TRBD2 on 6 matching bases. In germline, CDR1 is LGHNA, CDR2 YNFKEQ. This CDR3 is built from 15 residues. CDR3 region: CAPWEVMKAKNIQYF. CDR3 nucleotide sequence: TGTGCACCTTGGGAGGTGATGAAAGCCAAAAACATTCAGTACTTC.

This clonotype was seen a few times. The chain recombines TRBV7-2 with TRBJ2-7, with TRBD2 identical over 10 bases. Germline V CDR1 and CDR2: SGHTA, FQGNSA. CDR3 length: 17 residues. The J segment lost 2 bases and the V segment lost 2 bases, leaving 9 bases of the junction unmatched. The CDR3 DNA follows: TGTGCCAGCAGCTTAAAAATTAGCGGGGGGTTCCCCTACGAGCAGTACTTC. Translated, it gives CASSLKISGGFPYEQYF. Full variable domain (rest looked up from reference TRBV7-2 and TRBJ2-7): GAGVSQSPSNKVTEKGKDVELRCDPISGHTALYWYRQSLGQGLEFLIYFQGNSAPDKSGLPSDRFSAERTGGSVSTLTIQRTQQEDSAVYLCASSLKISGGFPYEQYFGPGTRLTVT.

Details on this clonotype: The junction does not match germline at one end; this may be a read error. The V gene is TRBV7-2, the J gene TRBJ2-7, with no clear D. Germline CDR1 is SGHTA and CDR2 is FQGNSA. This CDR3 is 12 amino acids long. CDR3 protein: CVSSVETYEQYF. CDR3 nucleotide sequence: TGTGTCAGCAGCGTAGAGACCTACGAGCAGTACTTC.

The gene calls are TRBV7-9 and TRBJ2-5; D perhaps matches TRBD1 (6 bases). This CDR3 region has 12 residues. Germline values: CDR1 SEHNR, CDR2 FQNEAQ (reference sequence). The germline V and J ends were trimmed by 5 bases and 11 bases, with 15 bases remaining between them. The CDR3 is CASSRPDSEQYF. The CDR3 nucleotides are TGTGCCAGCAGCCGCCCGGACAGTGAGCAGTACTTC.

The chain couples TRBV3-1 to TRBJ2-5; 7 bases align to TRBD2. Germline values: CDR1 LGHDT, CDR2 YNNKEL (reference sequence). The CDR3 is made up of 16 amino acids. With V trimmed by 3 bases and J by 5 bases, 12 bases remained unmatched. For the CDR3, the DNA is TGTGCCAGCAGCCATAGCCCAGCGGGGCGGGGGGAGACCCAGTACTTC. Translation gives CASSHSPAGRGETQYF.

This chain uses TRBV7-9 with TRBJ2-1; TRBD2 might be the D (7 bases). Germline-derived CDR1 and CDR2 are SEHNR and FQNEAQ (reference sequence). This CDR3 spans 20 amino acids. Trimming pared 2 bases from V and 0 bases from J, leaving 23 bases between. As DNA, the CDR3 is TGTGCCAGCAGCTTAAGGCGGGGGCAAGGCGCCCTATCCTCCTACAATGAGCAGTTCTTC. Translated: CASSLRRGQGALSSYNEQFF.

The V call is TRBV7-9, the J call TRBJ1-2, with 7 bases matching TRBD1. Losses at the gene ends were 4 bases for V and 5 bases for J; bases not matched to a gene: 10. The length of the CDR3 is 15 residues. The germline V gene encodes CDR1 SEHNR and CDR2 FQNEAQ (reference sequence). CDR3 in DNA: TGTGCCAGCAGCTCGGACAGGCGAGACCTTTATGGCTACACCTTC. Encoded protein: CASSSDRRDLYGYTF.

For this clonotype: In this CDR3 the conserved last residue, phenylalanine or tryptophan, is missing, so a read error is likely. The chain combines TRBV7-3 with TRBJ1-1; tentatively, D is TRBD1 (5 bases). V dropped 5 bases and J dropped 3 bases, with 10 bases sitting between them. This CDR3 has 13 amino acids. The germline V gene has CDR1 SGHTA and CDR2 FQGTGA. CDR3 nucleotides: TGTGCCAGCAGCCCGCAGGGTTACACTGAAGCTTTCTTG. This encodes CASSPQGYTEAFL.

This clonotype showed up just a few times. This rearrangement joins TRBV7-3 to TRBJ2-1, with no clear D. Germline CDR1 is SGHTA and CDR2 is FQGTGA. The length of the CDR3 is 13 residues. The germline V and J ends were trimmed by 5 bases and 8 bases, with 13 bases remaining between them. The CDR3 coding sequence is TGTGCCAGCAGCCGTGCTCCGAGCGATGAGCAGTTCTTC. This sequence encodes CASSRAPSDEQFF.

The genes are TRBV15 and TRBJ2-3; D is ambiguous. This CDR3 spans 12 amino acids. Germline values: CDR1 LNHNV, CDR2 YYDKDF (reference sequence). The ends were cut back, 8 bases at V and 5 bases at J, with 11 bases in the middle. In DNA form, the CDR3 reads TGTGCCACCTGGCGCTCGAGAGATACGCAGTATTTT. It is translated as CATWRSRDTQYF.

The chain is built from TRBV5-6 and TRBJ1-2; 8 nucleotides agree with TRBD1. The V and J ends lost 5 bases and 7 bases, in that order; junction bases with no gene match: 7. CDR3 length equals 13 residues. Germline V gene sequence: CDR1 SGHDT, CDR2 YYEEEE. The CDR3 DNA reads TGTGCCAGCAGATACTCAGGGGGCGGTGGCTACACCTTC. It translates to CASRYSGGGGYTF.

This clonotype has a handful of counts. V gene TRBV7-2 combines with J gene TRBJ1-5; D not certain. Trimming removed 4 bases from V and 3 bases from J, with 7 bases in between. This CDR3 is 13 amino acids long. Germline CDR1 reads SGHTA; CDR2 reads FQGNSA. The CDR3 sequence is CASSYHPNQPQHF. CDR3 sequence (DNA): TGTGCCAGCAGCTACCATCCCAATCAGCCCCAGCATTTT.

The J gene is TRBJ2-7, the V gene TRBV5-4; D is possibly TRBD1 (5 bases). The CDR3 extends over 15 amino acids. CDR1 SGHNT and CDR2 YYREEE come from the germline V gene (reference sequence). With 4 bases removed from V and 0 bases from J, the gap between germline ends came to 14 bases. CDR3 sequence: CASSPGPGVSYEQYF. The DNA for the CDR3 is TGTGCCAGCAGCCCAGGGCCAGGTGTCTCCTACGAGCAGTACTTC. The whole variable domain, remainder taken from reference TRBV5-4 and TRBJ2-7, is ETGVTQSPTHLIKTRGQQVTLRCSSQSGHNTVSWYQQALGQGPQFIFQYYREEENGRGNFPPRFSGLQFPNYSSELNVNALELDDSALYLCASSPGPGVSYEQYFGPGTRLTVT.

This clonotype has ten or more counts. The chain combines TRBV6-2 or TRBV6-3 with TRBJ1-2; D possibly corresponds to TRBD1 (6 bases). V lost 1 base and J 4 bases, leaving 13 bases between the germline ends. CDR1 is MNHEY, CDR2 SVGEGT, per germline. The CDR3 is 15 amino acids. CDR3 loop: CASSYYRVGIYGYTF. CDR3 DNA sequence: TGTGCCAGCAGTTACTACAGGGTTGGAATCTATGGCTACACCTTC.

Only a few counts were recorded for this clonotype. CDR3 nucleotide sequence: TGTGCCAGCAGTTTTACTAGCGGGGGGGTTTACGAGCAGTACTTC. Amino acids: CASSFTSGGVYEQYF. The chain carries TRBV7-2 and TRBJ2-7, with 13 bases fitting TRBD2. Germline CDR1 and CDR2: SGHTA and FQGNSA. This CDR3 region has 15 residues. J lost 4 bases, V lost 6 bases, and 6 bases had no gene match.

The table lists this clonotype with a few counts. V is TRBV20-1 and J is TRBJ2-1; 9 bases are shared with TRBD2. The CDR3 is 13 residues long. Germline trimming cut 6 bases from V and 6 bases from J; bases unmatched to any gene: 6. Germline V gene sequence: CDR1 DFQATT, CDR2 SNEGSKA (reference sequence). The CDR3 is CSAKRGATNEQFF. In nucleotides, the CDR3 is TGCAGTGCCAAGCGGGGGGCTACCAATGAGCAGTTCTTC.

This clonotype was found once. V and J are TRBV5-1 and TRBJ2-3; either TRBD1 or TRBD2 may supply D (5 bases each). The CDR3 spans 14 residues. The germline V gene encodes CDR1 SGHRS and CDR2 YFSETQ. The V and J ends lost 5 bases and 2 bases respectively, with 12 bases between them. The CDR3 loop is CASSQGPPTDTQYF. The CDR3 DNA follows: TGCGCCAGCAGTCAGGGACCCCCCACAGATACGCAGTATTTT.

A few counts support this clonotype. This sequence joins TRBV7-3 and TRBJ1-6, with TRBD1 identical over 7 bases. Germline trimming cut 4 bases from V and 7 bases from J; bases unmatched to any gene: 4. This CDR3 contains 14 residues. The germline gives CDR1 SGHTA, CDR2 FQGTGA. The CDR3 sequence: CASSWKGANSPLHF. Written as DNA, the CDR3 is TGTGCCAGCAGCTGGAAGGGGGCGAATTCACCCCTCCACTTT.

The V call is TRBV7-2, the J call TRBJ1-2; D perhaps matches TRBD1 (6 bases). CDR3 length: 15 amino acids. Germline V gives CDR1 SGHTA, CDR2 FQGNSA. The germline V and J ends were trimmed by 5 bases and 2 bases, with 15 bases remaining between them. CDR3 sequence: CASSPEDSYNYGYTF. Here the CDR3 DNA reads TGTGCCAGCAGCCCAGAGGACAGCTACAACTATGGCTACACCTTC. Full variable domain (missing parts from reference TRBV7-2 and TRBJ1-2): GAGVSQSPSNKVTEKGKDVELRCDPISGHTALYWYRQSLGQGLEFLIYFQGNSAPDKSGLPSDRFSAERTGGSVSTLTIQRTQQEDSAVYLCASSPEDSYNYGYTFGSGTRLTVV.

This clonotype was seen once. This chain links TRBV5-1 with TRBJ2-3, with TRBD2 identical over 15 bases. The V gene's germline CDR1 is SGHRS and CDR2 YFSETQ. The CDR3 sequence is 17 residues long. V trimming: 4 bases; J trimming: 4 bases; junction bases outside the gene matches: 7. The CDR3 bases are TGCGCCAGCAGCCTTTGGACTAGCGGGGGGGCCCCAGATACGCAGTATTTT. Its protein product is CASSLWTSGGAPDTQYF. Filled out from reference TRBV5-1 and TRBJ2-3, the complete variable domain reads KAGVTQTPRYLIKTRGQQVTLSCSPISGHRSVSWYQQTPGQGLQFLFEYFSETQRNKGNFPGRFSGRQFSNSRSEMNVSTLELGDSALYLCASSLWTSGGAPDTQYFGPGTRLTVL.

This chain joins TRBV20-1 and TRBJ2-1; 9 bases fit TRBD1. The CDR3 is made up of 16 amino acids. CDR1 and CDR2 from the germline V gene are DFQATT and SNEGSKA (reference sequence). V gave up 0 bases and J gave up 5 bases; unmatched junction bases: 8. The CDR3 region has the DNA TGCAGTGCTAGAGATCCATGGACAGGGGTTAACAATGAGCAGTTCTTC. Its translation: CSARDPWTGVNNEQFF.

The chain carries TRBV30 and TRBJ2-3; D not resolved. Germline-derived CDR1 and CDR2 are GTSNPN and SVGIG (reference sequence). V lost 0 bases to trimming and J lost 4 bases, with 11 bases between them. This CDR3 contains 14 residues. CDR3 region: CAWSVKGLPDTQYF. In nucleotides, the CDR3 is TGTGCCTGGAGTGTAAAGGGTTTACCAGATACGCAGTATTTT. The variable domain in full, with the rest retrieved from reference TRBV30 and TRBJ2-3, is SQTIHQWPATLVQPVGSPLSLECTVEGTSNPNLYWYRQAAGRGLQLLFYSVGIGQISSEVPQNLSASRPQDRQFILSSKKLLLSDSGFYLCAWSVKGLPDTQYFGPGTRLTVL.

This clonotype was counted many times. V usage is TRBV20-1 and J usage is TRBJ2-7; no firm D call. V lost 5 bases and J lost 2, with 19 bases in between. The CDR3 is made up of 15 amino acids. Per germline, CDR1 DFQATT and CDR2 SNEGSKA (reference sequence). The CDR3 loop is CSAPVPLTDTYEQYF. The CDR3 nucleotides read TGCAGTGCTCCGGTCCCTCTAACAGATACCTACGAGCAGTACTTC.